Below, one T cell receptor beta chain is given with its context. Per the original data handling: Amplified reference gene primers provided the basis for estimating nucleated cell counts. The assay was immunoSEQ multiplex PCR, and TCRdb's table has in-frame clones only and misses some. V and J calls plus clone size are reproduced from that table; the DNA served to infer D and trimming. The table includes hundreds of thousands of clones, more than 75% detected once. The data stem from a study of blood T cell repertoires in COVID-19. Study-wide context: Samples of COVID-19 (acute and convalescent) were obtained from the United States, Italy and Spain. PBMCs, B-cell-depleted T cells, or T cells provided the cDNA or gDNA that made up the material.

This CDR3 is 16 amino acids long. V was pared by 2 bases and J by 2 bases, with 15 bases between. The germline CDR1 and CDR2 sequences are SEHNR and FQNEAQ (reference sequence). Seattle-derived patients entered the study during active infection and were followed longitudinally. The chain combines TRBV7-9 with TRBJ2-5; D is ambiguous. The receptor was isolated from a woman aged 55-70 years with COVID-19, enrolled during active disease. Sequencing was performed on peripheral blood. The CDR3 spells CASSLTGSQVQETQYF. CDR3 coding DNA: TGTGCCAGCAGCTTAACCGGGTCTCAAGTTCAAGAGACCCAGTACTTC.